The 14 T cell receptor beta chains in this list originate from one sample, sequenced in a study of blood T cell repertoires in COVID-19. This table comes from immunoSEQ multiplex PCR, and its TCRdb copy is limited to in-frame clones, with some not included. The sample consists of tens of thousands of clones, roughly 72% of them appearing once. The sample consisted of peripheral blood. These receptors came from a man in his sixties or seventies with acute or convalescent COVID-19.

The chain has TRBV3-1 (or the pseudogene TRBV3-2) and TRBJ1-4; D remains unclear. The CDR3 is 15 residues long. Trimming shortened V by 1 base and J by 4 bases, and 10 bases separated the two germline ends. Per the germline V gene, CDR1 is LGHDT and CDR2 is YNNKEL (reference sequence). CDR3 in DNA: TGTGCCAGCAGCCAAGGCGACACCGGTAATGAAAAACTGTTTTTT. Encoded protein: CASSQGDTGNEKLFF.

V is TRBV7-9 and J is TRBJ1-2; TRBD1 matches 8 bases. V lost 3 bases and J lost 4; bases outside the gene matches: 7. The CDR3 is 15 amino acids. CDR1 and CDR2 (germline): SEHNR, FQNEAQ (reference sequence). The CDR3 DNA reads TGTGCCAGCAGCTTCAATGGACAGGGCTTCTATGGCTACACCTTC. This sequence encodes CASSFNGQGFYGYTF.

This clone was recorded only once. The CDR3 is CATSEGGDTQYF. DNA of the CDR3: TGTGCCACCAGTGAAGGGGGAGATACGCAGTATTTT. The chain links TRBV24-1 to TRBJ2-3; D perhaps matches TRBD1 (6 bases). The ends were cut back, 4 bases at V and 5 bases at J, with 6 bases in the middle. The germline CDR1 and CDR2 sequences are KGHDR and SFDVKD. The CDR3 has 12 amino acids.

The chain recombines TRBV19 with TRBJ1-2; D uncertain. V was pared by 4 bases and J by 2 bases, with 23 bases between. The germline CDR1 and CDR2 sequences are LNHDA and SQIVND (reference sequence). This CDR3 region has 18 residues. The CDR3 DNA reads TGTGCCAGTAGTAACCCTCTGGGATCGAGGGCGCTCAACTATGGCTACACCTTC. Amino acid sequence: CASSNPLGSRALNYGYTF.

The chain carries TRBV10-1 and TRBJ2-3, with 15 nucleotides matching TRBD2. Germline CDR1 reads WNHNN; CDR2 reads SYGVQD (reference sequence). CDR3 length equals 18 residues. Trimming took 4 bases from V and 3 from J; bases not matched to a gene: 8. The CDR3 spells CASSGGLAGGPRTDTQYF. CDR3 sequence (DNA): TGCGCCAGCAGTGGGGGACTAGCGGGAGGCCCAAGGACAGATACGCAGTATTTT.

CDR3 in DNA: TGTGCCAGCAGCTTACCTAGCGGGGGGGAGAGCTCCTACGAGCAGTACGTC. This translates into CASSLPSGGESSYEQYV. This rearrangement joins TRBV7-8 to TRBJ2-7; 12 nucleotides line up with TRBD2. CDR3 length equals 17 residues. The germline V gene encodes CDR1 SGHVS and CDR2 FQNEAQ. V trimming: 2 bases; J trimming: 0 bases; junction bases outside the gene matches: 5.

Here the CDR3 DNA reads TGTGCCAGCAGTCTCACCAGGGGCCCCTACAATGAGCAGTTCTTC. Amino acid sequence: CASSLTRGPYNEQFF. This rearrangement joins TRBV27 to TRBJ2-1; D perhaps matches TRBD1 (6 bases). This CDR3 has 15 residues. Germline CDR1 is MNHEY and CDR2 is SMNVEV (reference sequence). V shed 5 bases and J shed 2 bases, with 13 bases lying between them.

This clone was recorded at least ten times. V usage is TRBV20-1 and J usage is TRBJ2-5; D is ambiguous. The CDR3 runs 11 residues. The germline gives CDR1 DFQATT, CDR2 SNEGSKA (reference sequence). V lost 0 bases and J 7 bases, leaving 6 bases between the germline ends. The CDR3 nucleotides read TGCAGTGCTAGAGAAACTTGGACCCAGTACTTC. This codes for CSARETWTQYF.

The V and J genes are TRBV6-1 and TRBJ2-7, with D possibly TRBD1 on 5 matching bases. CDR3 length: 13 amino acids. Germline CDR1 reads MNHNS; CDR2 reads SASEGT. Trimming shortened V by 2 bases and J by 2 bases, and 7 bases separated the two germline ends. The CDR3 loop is CASSERGPYEQYF. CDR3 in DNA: TGTGCCAGCAGTGAAAGGGGTCCCTACGAGCAGTACTTC.

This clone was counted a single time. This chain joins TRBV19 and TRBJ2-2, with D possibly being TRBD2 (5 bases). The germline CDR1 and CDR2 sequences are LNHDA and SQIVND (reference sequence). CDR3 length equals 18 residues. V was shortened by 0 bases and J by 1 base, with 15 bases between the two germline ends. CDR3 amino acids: CASSIERSGSWNTGELFF. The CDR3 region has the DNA TGTGCCAGTAGTATAGAAAGGAGCGGTTCGTGGAACACCGGGGAGCTGTTTTTT.

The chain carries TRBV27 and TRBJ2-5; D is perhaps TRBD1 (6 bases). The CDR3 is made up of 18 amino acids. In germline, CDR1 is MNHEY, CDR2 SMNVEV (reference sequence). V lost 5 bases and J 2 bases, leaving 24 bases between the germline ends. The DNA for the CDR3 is TGTGCCAGCAGTAAAAAAATTGACAGGTTAAAGGAACAAGAGACCCAGTACTTC. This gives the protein CASSKKIDRLKEQETQYF.

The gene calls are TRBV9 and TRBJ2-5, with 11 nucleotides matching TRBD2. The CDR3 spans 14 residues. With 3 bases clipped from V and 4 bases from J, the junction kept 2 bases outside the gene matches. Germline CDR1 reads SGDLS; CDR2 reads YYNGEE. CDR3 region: CASSGGLAGETQYF. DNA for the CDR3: TGTGCCAGCAGCGGCGGACTAGCGGGAGAGACCCAGTACTTC.

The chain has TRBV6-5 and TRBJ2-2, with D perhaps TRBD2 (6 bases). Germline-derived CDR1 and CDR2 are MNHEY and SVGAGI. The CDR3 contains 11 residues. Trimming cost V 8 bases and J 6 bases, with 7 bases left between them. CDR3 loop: CASGGAGELFF. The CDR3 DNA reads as TGTGCCAGCGGAGGGGCCGGGGAGCTGTTTTTT.

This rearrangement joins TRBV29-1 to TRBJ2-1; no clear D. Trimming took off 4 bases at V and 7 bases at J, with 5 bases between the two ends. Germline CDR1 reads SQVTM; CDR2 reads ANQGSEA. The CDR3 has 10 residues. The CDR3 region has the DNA TGCAGCGTTGCGTCTAATGAGCAGTTCTTC. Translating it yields CSVASNEQFF.